Listed below are T cell receptor beta chains from one sample, sequenced in a study of cytomegalovirus exposure and HLA in healthy donors. The method was immunoSEQ multiplex PCR; TCRdb's version includes in-frame clones alone and lacks a portion of them. Of about 140,000 clones listed, approximately 82% were seen once; the top ten hold about 1.4%. Sequencing was carried out using PBMCs. The receptor set was obtained from a man between 25 and 39 years old in good health and CMV-seropositive. The CDR3 runs from the conserved cysteine through the conserved F or W. A D gene is named only where the DNA matches it firmly. Size tells how often a clone was seen (once, few, many) or the class of an expanded clone, and some rows leave it out.

clone size	V gene	D gene	J gene	CDR3 protein	CDR3 DNA
-	TRBV9	TRBD2	TRBJ2-1	CASSVDSGSYNEQFF	TGTGCCAGCAGCGTAGATAGCGGGAGCTACAATGAGCAGTTCTTC
-	TRBV11-3	TRBD2	TRBJ2-7	CASSPAGGRHEQYF	TGTGCCAGCAGCCCAGCGGGAGGGCGCCACGAGCAGTACTTC
-	TRBV28	-	TRBJ2-3	CASKAGGITDTQYF	TGTGCCAGCAAGGCGGGTGGAATTACAGATACGCAGTATTTT
-	TRBV9	TRBD2	TRBJ2-5	CASSVEGSGGETQYF	TGTGCCAGCAGCGTAGAAGGTAGCGGGGGGGAGACCCAGTACTTC
-	TRBV6-1	TRBD2	TRBJ2-7	CASSEARASGRGVYEQYF	TGTGCCAGCAGTGAAGCACGGGCTAGCGGGAGAGGGGTCTACGAGCAGTACTTC
-	TRBV7-9	-	TRBJ2-7	CASSPTPPYEQYF	TGTGCCAGCAGCCCGACACCTCCCTACGAGCAGTACTTC
-	TRBV2	TRBD2	TRBJ2-5	CASSPGTSGDQETQYF	TGTGCCAGCAGCCCCGGGACTAGCGGGGACCAAGAGACCCAGTACTTC
few	TRBV29-1	-	TRBJ2-1	CSVALGGGADNEQFF	TGCAGCGTTGCCCTGGGGGGGGGCGCAGACAATGAGCAGTTCTTC
-	TRBV18	-	TRBJ1-6	CASSPRGGRSNSPLHF	TGTGCCAGCTCACCACGGGGGGGCAGGAGTAATTCACCCCTCCACTTT
few	TRBV9	-	TRBJ1-1	CASSVDGQGISEAFF	TGTGCCAGCAGCGTAGATGGGCAGGGGATATCAGAAGCTTTCTTT
few	TRBV4-1	TRBD1	TRBJ1-1	CASSNRQGAGTEAFF	TGCGCCAGCAGCAACCGACAGGGGGCAGGGACTGAAGCTTTCTTT
-	TRBV4-1	-	TRBJ1-1	CASSREGGINTEAFF	TGCGCCAGCAGCCGAGAGGGAGGTATCAACACTGAAGCTTTCTTT
-	TRBV5-1	-	TRBJ2-1	CASRRRGDNEQFF	TGCGCCAGCAGGAGGCGGGGAGACAATGAGCAGTTCTTC
-	TRBV7-6	TRBD2	TRBJ2-3	CASSLASLLADTDTQYF	TGTGCCAGCAGCTTAGCGTCCCTACTAGCGGACACAGATACGCAGTATTTT
-	TRBV4-2	-	TRBJ2-3	CASSQDDGTDTQYF	TGTGCCAGCAGCCAAGATGACGGGACAGATACGCAGTATTTT
-	TRBV7-8	TRBD1	TRBJ2-7	CASSLGGQPGSYEQYF	TGTGCCAGCAGCTTAGGGGGACAGCCCGGTTCCTACGAGCAGTACTTC
once	TRBV19	TRBD1	TRBJ2-1	CASTSDRGKYNEQFF	TGTGCCAGTACCTCGGACAGGGGAAAATACAATGAGCAGTTCTTC
-	TRBV19	TRBD2	TRBJ2-3	CARRTVLTSVDTQYF	TGTGCCAGGCGGACTGTCTTGACTAGCGTAGATACGCAGTATTTT
-	TRBV25-1	TRBD2	TRBJ2-1	CASSDPGTSFYNEQFF	TGTGCCAGCAGTGACCCCGGGACTAGCTTTTACAATGAGCAGTTCTTC
-	TRBV27	-	TRBJ2-7	CASSTTGLFGEQYF	TGTGCCAGCAGTACAACAGGGCTATTTGGCGAGCAGTACTTC
-	TRBV2	-	TRBJ2-5	CASTEGGTGDF	TGTGCCAGCACCGAGGGAGGGACAGGTGACTTC
once	TRBV18	-	TRBJ2-7	CASSSGSTYEQYF	TGTGCCAGCTCATCCGGGTCCACCTACGAGCAGTACTTC
-	TRBV9	TRBD2	TRBJ2-1	CASSFFSGGAFYEQFF	TGTGCCAGCAGCTTCTTTAGCGGGGGGGCCTTTTATGAGCAGTTCTTC
-	TRBV27	TRBD2	TRBJ2-1	CASSLLGSGGFPGNEQFF	TGTGCCAGCAGTCTCCTAGGGAGCGGGGGGTTTCCGGGGAATGAGCAGTTCTTC
-	TRBV13	TRBD1	TRBJ1-1	CASSVGGWVNTEAFF	TGTGCCAGCAGCGTAGGGGGCTGGGTGAACACTGAAGCTTTCTTT
-	TRBV18	-	TRBJ2-3	CASSRSGSTDTQYF	TGTGCCAGCTCACGAAGCGGGAGCACAGATACGCAGTATTTT
-	TRBV7-8	TRBD2	TRBJ2-2	CASSPEAARGGGELFF	TGTGCCAGCAGCCCAGAGGCGGCACGCGGGGGAGGGGAGCTGTTTTTT
-	TRBV18	-	TRBJ2-3	CASSHSESSTDTQYF	TGTGCCAGCTCACACAGTGAGTCCAGCACAGATACGCAGTATTTT
-	TRBV5-5	-	TRBJ1-5	CASSLGANSNQPQHF	TGTGCCAGCAGCCTGGGAGCTAATAGCAATCAGCCCCAGCATTTT
-	TRBV27	-	TRBJ1-5	CASSLGRRNQPQHF	TGCGCCAGCAGTTTGGGCAGACGCAATCAGCCCCAGCATTTT
-	TRBV5-4	-	TRBJ1-3	CASSLQGSGNTIYF	TGTGCCAGCAGCTTACAGGGCTCTGGAAACACCATATATTTT
once	TRBV27	TRBD2	TRBJ2-3	CASSPWTSDRTDTQYF	TGTGCCAGCAGTCCATGGACTAGCGATCGCACAGATACGCAGTATTTT
-	TRBV19	TRBD1	TRBJ2-3	CASSDDRGGTDTQYF	TGTGCCAGTAGTGATGACAGGGGGGGCACAGATACGCAGTATTTT
-	TRBV10-2	-	TRBJ2-7	CASSEGLPLSEQYF	TGCGCCAGCTCGGAAGGACTACCTCTAAGCGAGCAGTACTTC
-	TRBV19	TRBD2	TRBJ2-2	CASSRTSGATGELFF	TGTGCCAGTAGTCGGACTAGCGGAGCAACCGGGGAGCTGTTTTTT
-	TRBV7-9	-	TRBJ2-7	CASSLSGRYEQYF	TGTGCCAGCAGCTTAAGCGGACGCTACGAGCAGTACTTC
-	TRBV29-1	TRBD2	TRBJ2-3	CSVRLAGEDTQYF	TGCAGCGTGAGACTAGCGGGAGAAGATACGCAGTATTTT
-	TRBV5-1	-	TRBJ1-1	CASSLELSGTEAFF	TGCGCCAGCAGCTTGGAACTGTCGGGTACTGAAGCTTTCTTT
once	TRBV7-3	-	TRBJ2-5	CASSLSAVGETQYF	TGTGCCAGCAGCTTAAGTGCGGTCGGAGAGACCCAGTACTTC
-	TRBV30	-	TRBJ2-2	CAWSWVKQGPPAGELFF	TGTGCCTGGAGTTGGGTAAAGCAGGGGCCTCCGGCCGGGGAGCTGTTTTTT
once	TRBV10-3	-	TRBJ2-1	CAIRENDNEQFF	TGTGCCATACGGGAGAACGACAATGAGCAGTTCTTC
-	TRBV28	TRBD1	TRBJ1-2	CASSRTNRQGSGYTF	TGTGCCAGCAGCCGAACCAACCGACAGGGCTCGGGCTACACCTTC
-	TRBV11-2	-	TRBJ2-3	CASSLVGQPSTDTQYF	TGTGCCAGCAGCTTAGTTGGGCAGCCTAGCACAGATACGCAGTATTTT
-	TRBV27	TRBD1	TRBJ1-2	CASSLTGVSYGYTF	TGTGCCAGCAGTTTAACAGGGGTGAGCTATGGCTACACCTTC
-	TRBV28	TRBD1	TRBJ1-1	CASRPGQAVSTEAFF	TGTGCCAGCAGGCCGGGACAGGCGGTGAGCACTGAAGCTTTCTTT
few	TRBV27	TRBD2	TRBJ2-3	CASSLRGLAGADTQYF	TGTGCCAGCAGTTTAAGAGGGCTAGCGGGAGCAGATACGCAGTATTTT
-	TRBV29-1	TRBD2	TRBJ2-3	CSYPGLAGGSTDTQYF	TGCAGTTACCCGGGACTAGCGGGAGGAAGCACAGATACGCAGTATTTT
once	TRBV9	-	TRBJ2-1	CASSVWGLGDNEQFF	TGTGCCAGCAGCGTTTGGGGACTCGGCGACAATGAGCAGTTCTTC
-	TRBV18	-	TRBJ1-1	CASSLMGSRLTSMNTEAFF	TGTGCCAGCTCCCTAATGGGGAGCCGATTAACTTCCATGAACACTGAAGCTTTCTTT
-	TRBV19	-	TRBJ2-1	CASSKDPSSYNEQFF	TGTGCCAGTAGTAAAGATCCTAGCTCCTACAATGAGCAGTTCTTC
-	TRBV7-9	-	TRBJ1-4	CASSDQGLGNEKLFF	TGTGCCAGCAGCGATCAGGGGCTAGGTAATGAAAAACTGTTTTTT
-	TRBV2	TRBD1	TRBJ1-1	CASSTRTGGAEAFF	TGTGCCAGCAGTACCCGGACAGGAGGGGCTGAAGCTTTCTTT
once	TRBV7-9	TRBD1	TRBJ1-1	CASSLERGPRNTEAFF	TGTGCCAGCAGCTTAGAGAGGGGGCCGCGTAACACTGAAGCTTTCTTT
-	TRBV30	-	TRBJ2-7	CAWDVRDEQYF	TGTGCCTGGGACGTGAGGGACGAGCAGTACTTC
-	TRBV7-9	-	TRBJ2-7	CASSLSSGNEQYF	TGTGCCAGCAGCCTGTCTTCAGGGAACGAGCAGTACTTC